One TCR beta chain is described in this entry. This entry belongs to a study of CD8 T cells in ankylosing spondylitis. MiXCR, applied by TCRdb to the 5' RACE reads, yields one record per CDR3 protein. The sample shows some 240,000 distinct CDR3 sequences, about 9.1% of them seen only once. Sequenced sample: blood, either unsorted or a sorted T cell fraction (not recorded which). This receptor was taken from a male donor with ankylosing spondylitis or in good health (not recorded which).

The CDR3 here is CASSGTSGRAETQYF. The CDR3 DNA reads as TGTGCCAGCAGTGGGACTAGCGGGAGGGCAGAGACCCAGTACTTC. The rearrangement links TRBV2 to TRBJ2-5; 15 bases line up with TRBD2. The V and J ends lost 4 bases and 4 bases, in that order; junction bases with no gene match: 1. Per the germline V gene, CDR1 is SNHLY and CDR2 is FYNNEI. The length of the CDR3 is 15 residues.